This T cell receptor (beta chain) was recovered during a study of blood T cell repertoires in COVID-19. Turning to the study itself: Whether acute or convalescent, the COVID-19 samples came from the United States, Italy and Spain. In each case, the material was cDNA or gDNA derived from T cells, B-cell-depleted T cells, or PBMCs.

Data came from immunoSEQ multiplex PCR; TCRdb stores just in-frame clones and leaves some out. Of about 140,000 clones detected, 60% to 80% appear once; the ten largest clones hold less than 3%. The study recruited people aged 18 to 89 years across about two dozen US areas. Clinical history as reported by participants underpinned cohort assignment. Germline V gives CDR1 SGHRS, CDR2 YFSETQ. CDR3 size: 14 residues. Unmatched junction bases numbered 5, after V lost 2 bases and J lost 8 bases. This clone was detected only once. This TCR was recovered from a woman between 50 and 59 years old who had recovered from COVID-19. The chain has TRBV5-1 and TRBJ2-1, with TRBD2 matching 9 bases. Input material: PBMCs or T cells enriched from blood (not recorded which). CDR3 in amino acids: CASSFGGGAYEQFF. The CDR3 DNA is TGCGCCAGCAGCTTTGGCGGGGGGGCCTATGAGCAGTTCTTC.